This is a list of T cell receptor beta chains from one sample in a study of cytomegalovirus exposure and HLA in healthy donors. Sequenced by immunoSEQ multiplex PCR; TCRdb stores in-frame clones only, minus some. This repertoire includes 75,000 to 95,000 clones. Material: PBMCs. All receptors come from a woman aged 55-70 years in good health and CMV-seronegative. Each CDR3 is given with its conserved first and last residue. Each record gives: D gene, J gene, V gene, CDR3 protein, CDR3 DNA. The D gene is left open where the match is weak.

NA | TRBJ1-2 | TRBV4-1 | CASSQEGAVSYGYTF | TGCGCCAGCAGCCAAGAAGGGGCAGTAAGCTATGGCTACACCTTC
NA | TRBJ1-2 | TRBV4-1 | CASSQEVQGNYGYTF | TGCGCCAGCAGCCAAGAGGTTCAGGGTAACTATGGCTACACCTTC
TRBD2 | TRBJ2-1 | TRBV19 | CASSTIGRRLAGGSSYNEQFF | TGTGCCAGTAGTACCATAGGGCGGAGACTAGCGGGAGGAAGCTCCTACAATGAGCAGTTCTTC
TRBD2 | TRBJ2-1 | TRBV6-6 | CASSREGLSEQFF | TGTGCCAGCAGCCGGGAGGGCCTTAGTGAGCAGTTCTTC
TRBD2 | TRBJ2-1 | TRBV11-3 | CASSLGGAGPYAGDYNEQFF | TGTGCCAGCAGCTTAGGTGGAGCAGGTCCCTACGCGGGGGACTACAATGAGCAGTTCTTC
TRBD2 | TRBJ2-3 | TRBV10-3 | CANSGLAGGARDTQYF | TGTGCCAACTCGGGACTAGCGGGAGGGGCGCGGGATACGCAGTATTTT
NA | TRBJ1-2 | TRBV19 | CASSPTGNYGYTF | TGTGCCAGTAGTCCGACAGGAAACTATGGCTACACCTTC
TRBD1 | TRBJ2-7 | TRBV2 | CASRGTGGTYEQYF | TGTGCCAGCAGGGGGACAGGGGGCACCTACGAGCAGTACTTC
NA | TRBJ2-1 | TRBV6-4 | CASSDSLGPQYNEQFF | TGTGCCAGCAGTGACTCTTTGGGCCCCCAATACAATGAGCAGTTCTTC
NA | TRBJ1-1 | TRBV29-1 | CSVEAGLRGEAFF | TGCAGCGTTGAAGCGGGCCTACGGGGGGAAGCTTTCTTT
NA | TRBJ1-2 | TRBV28 | CASSPGWSHTF | TGTGCCAGCAGCCCAGGGTGGTCTCACACCTTC
TRBD1 | TRBJ1-1 | TRBV19 | CASSLVTGVGDTEAFF | TGTGCCAGTAGTCTCGTAACAGGGGTAGGGGACACTGAAGCTTTCTTT
TRBD1 | TRBJ2-1 | TRBV7-3 | CASSSGTGGGEQFF | TGTGCCAGCAGCTCGGGGACAGGGGGCGGTGAGCAGTTCTTC
TRBD1 | TRBJ2-3 | TRBV5-6 | CASSLAGQTTDTQYF | TGTGCCAGCAGCTTGGCGGGACAGACCACAGATACGCAGTATTTT
TRBD1 | TRBJ2-1 | TRBV7-9 | CASSLRQGSYNEQFF | TGTGCCAGCAGCTTAAGACAGGGGTCCTACAATGAGCAGTTCTTC
NA | TRBJ2-5 | TRBV7-2 | CASSRKETQYF | TGTGCCAGCAGCCGTAAAGAGACCCAGTACTTC
TRBD1 | TRBJ2-7 | TRBV27 | CASRRTGMDSYEQYF | TGTGCCAGCCGAAGGACAGGGATGGACTCCTACGAGCAGTACTTC
NA | TRBJ2-5 | TRBV18 | CASSPGVPQETQYF | TGTGCCAGCTCACCGGGAGTTCCCCAAGAGACCCAGTACTTC
NA | TRBJ2-7 | TRBV10-3 | CAINQGRVGEQYF | TGTGCCATCAACCAGGGCCGAGTGGGCGAGCAGTACTTC
NA | TRBJ1-1 | TRBV2 | CASSITGDTEAFF | TGTGCCAGCAGTATTACAGGTGACACTGAAGCTTTCTTT
NA | TRBJ2-5 | TRBV5-1 | CASSLGAGRETQYF | TGCGCCAGCAGCTTGGGGGCTGGGAGAGAGACCCAGTACTTC
TRBD2 | TRBJ2-7 | TRBV28 | CASSSGNSYEQYF | TGTGCCAGCAGTAGCGGGAACTCCTACGAGCAGTACTTC
NA | TRBJ2-1 | TRBV4-3 | CASSRSGTYNEQFF | TGCGCCAGCAGCCGTTCCGGGACCTACAATGAGCAGTTCTTC
NA | TRBJ2-3 | TRBV5-1 | CASSPAVTSTDTQYF | TGCGCCAGCAGCCCTGCCGTCACTAGCACAGATACGCAGTATTTT
NA | TRBJ2-2 | TRBV18 | CASSAGTANTGELFF | TGTGCCAGCTCAGCGGGGACCGCGAACACCGGGGAGCTGTTTTTT